This entry features one T cell receptor beta chain sequence. The treatment: over 15 received Ad26.COV2.S at low or high dose, single or two shots; roughly 5 received placebo; per-sample allocation not given. Day 63 after the first injection of vaccine or placebo was the sampling time. The sample belongs to a study of Ad26.COV2.S vaccination and SARS-CoV-2 variants. Some clones are missing from TCRdb's copy, which holds only in-frame ones; the method was immunoSEQ multiplex PCR. This sample has 510,000 or so clones; roughly 87% occur once, and the top ten carry around 13%. The source was peripheral blood, collected in a trial of Ad26.COV2.S vaccine versus placebo. This TCR was recovered from a person between 18 and 59 years old who received the Ad26.COV2.S COVID-19 vaccine or a placebo.

The CDR3 DNA reads as TGTGCCAGTAGTAATGGACTAGCCCAGGGGAAAGAGACCCAGTACTTC. Residues: CASSNGLAQGKETQYF. The V and J genes are TRBV19 and TRBJ2-5; the match to TRBD2 covers 8 bases. Germline V gene lookup returns CDR1 LNHDA and CDR2 SQIVND (reference sequence). The CDR3 runs to 16 residues. V lost 4 bases to trimming and J lost 3 bases; unmatched junction nucleotides: 10. The full variable domain, with the rest looked up from reference TRBV19 and TRBJ2-5, is DGGITQSPKYLFRKEGQNVTLSCEQNLNHDAMYWYRQDPGQGLRLIYYSQIVNDFQKGDIAEGYSVSREKKESFPLTVTSAQKNPTAFYLCASSNGLAQGKETQYFGPGTRLLVL.